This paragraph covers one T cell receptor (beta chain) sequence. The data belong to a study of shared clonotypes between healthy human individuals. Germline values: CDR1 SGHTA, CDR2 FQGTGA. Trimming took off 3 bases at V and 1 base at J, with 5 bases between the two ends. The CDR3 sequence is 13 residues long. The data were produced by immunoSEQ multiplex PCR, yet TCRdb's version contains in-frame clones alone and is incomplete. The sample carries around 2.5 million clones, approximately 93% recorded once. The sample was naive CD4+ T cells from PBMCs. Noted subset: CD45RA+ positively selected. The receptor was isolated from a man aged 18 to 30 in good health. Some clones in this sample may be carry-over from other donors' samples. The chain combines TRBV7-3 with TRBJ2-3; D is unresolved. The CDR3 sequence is CASSFQGTDTQYF. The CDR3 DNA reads TGTGCCAGCAGCTTTCAGGGCACAGATACGCAGTATTTT.